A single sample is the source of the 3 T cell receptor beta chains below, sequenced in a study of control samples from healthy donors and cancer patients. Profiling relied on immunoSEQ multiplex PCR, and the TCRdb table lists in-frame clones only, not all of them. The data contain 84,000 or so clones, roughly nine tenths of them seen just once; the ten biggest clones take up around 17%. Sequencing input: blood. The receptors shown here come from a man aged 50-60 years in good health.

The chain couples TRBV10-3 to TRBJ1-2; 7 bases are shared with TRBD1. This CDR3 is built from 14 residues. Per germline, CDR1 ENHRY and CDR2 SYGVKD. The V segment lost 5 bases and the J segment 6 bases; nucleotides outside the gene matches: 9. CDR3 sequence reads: CAISKSTGKDGYTF. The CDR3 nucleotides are TGTGCCATCAGTAAATCGACAGGGAAGGATGGCTACACCTTC.

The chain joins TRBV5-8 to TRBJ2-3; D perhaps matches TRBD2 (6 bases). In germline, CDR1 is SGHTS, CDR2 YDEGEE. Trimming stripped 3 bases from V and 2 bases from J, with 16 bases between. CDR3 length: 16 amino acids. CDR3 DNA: TGTGCCAGCAGCTGGTACCGGGACTCCTTCACAGATACGCAGTATTTT. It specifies CASSWYRDSFTDTQYF.

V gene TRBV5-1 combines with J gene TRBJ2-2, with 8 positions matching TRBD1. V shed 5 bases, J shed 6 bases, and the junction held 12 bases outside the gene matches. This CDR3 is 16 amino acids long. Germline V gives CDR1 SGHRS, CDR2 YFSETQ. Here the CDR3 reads CASSPFGQGVSGELFF. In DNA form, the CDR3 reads TGCGCCAGCAGTCCCTTCGGACAGGGAGTGTCCGGGGAGCTGTTTTTT.